This T cell receptor (beta chain) stems from a study of regulatory T cells in long-lasting Graves disease. Relying on iRepertoire HTBI primers and Arm-PCR of CDR3 regions, the team built TCR beta libraries. TCRdb re-analysed the multiplex PCR reads in MiXCR, keeping a single row per CDR3 protein. The data contain a few hundred thousand distinct CDR3 sequences, around 24% of them singletons. Regarding the study as a whole: Limited samples may have lowered accuracy. Persistent patients shared more public clonotypes (around 2,500) than new patients (nearly 1,000). TCR diversity was lower in persistent Graves' patients (versus newly diagnosed ones). There were preferences for TRBV28, TRBJ1-2 and TRBJ2-5 in persistent disease.

Many counts were recorded for this clonotype. Its specificity is unknown. The junction departs from germline at one end; a sequencing error may be responsible. The CDR3 runs 14 residues. The germline CDR1 and CDR2 sequences are LNHDA and SQIVND (reference sequence). Time point meaning: persistent/refractory GD, antithyroid drugs over 5 years with positive TRAb. The TCR library was made from RNA extracted from PBMCs. Sequenced here: peripheral blood mononuclear cells (PBMCs), sampled when the disease was refractory, from a patient treated with antithyroid drugs. The receptor comes from a female donor with Graves disease. The genes are TRBV19 and TRBJ1-1, with unresolved D. Here the CDR3 reads CASSPTGLNTEAFF. The CDR3 DNA reads TGCGCCAGCAGCCCCACCGGGCTGAACACTGAAGCTTTCTTT.